What follows is one T cell receptor beta chain and its context. Its cognate antigen is unknown. The sample belongs to a study of tissue T cells after allogeneic stem cell transplantation. Notes on the study in general: Which tissue TCRs were alloreactive or antigen-specific was not determined. Some clones might be persisting host cells. Blood and spleen captured only part of the tissue TCR repertoire.

TCRdb's copy holds only in-frame clones and misses some; the assay was immunoSEQ multiplex PCR. This sample has just under 10,000 clones, with roughly 60% found just once. Median post-mortem interval was roughly 9.5 hours for GI, liver, skin and lymphoid tissues. The CDR3 is made up of 17 amino acids. Trimming removed 4 bases at V and 3 bases at J, with 19 bases between. Germline V gives CDR1 LNHNV, CDR2 YYDKDF (reference sequence). The sequence was collected from a woman aged 18-55 years with breast cancer. This chain links TRBV15 with TRBJ1-5, with D possibly TRBD1 on 6 matching bases. Sample: tissue from the jejunum, taken at autopsy. The CDR3 DNA reads TGTGCCACCAGCACAGATCGGGGGGGCTTTAACAATCAGCCCCAGCATTTT. It is translated as CATSTDRGGFNNQPQHF.